This TCR beta chain was identified in a study of blood T cells in healthy people across ages. For the study at large: Template switching captured about one barcoded beta molecule per two T cells.

Using a J-beta primer mix together with a sample-barcoded 5' primer, a second PCR was run for 7 to 11 cycles. Each cDNA molecule carried a tag from a template-switch adaptor that contained 12 random nucleotides. There were at least 2.5 million CDR3-containing paired-end reads obtained from each sample. TCRdb analysed the 5' RACE reads with MiXCR anew, one entry per CDR3 protein. The sample holds around 1,700,000 distinct CDR3 sequences, 25% to 30% seen once. The CDR3 is made up of 14 amino acids. V lost 1 base and J lost 5, with 12 bases in between. CDR1 and CDR2 (germline): KGHSH, LQKENI. Every donor provided 7.5 to 10 milliliters of peripheral blood. This clonotype was observed a few times.

The V and J genes are TRBV18 and TRBJ2-7, with D possibly being TRBD2 (5 bases). This receptor was identified in a woman in her thirties in good health. Sequencing was performed on blood. DNA of the CDR3: TGTGCCAGCTCACCACGGACTCCACCCAACGAGCAGTACTTC. Translating it yields CASSPRTPPNEQYF.